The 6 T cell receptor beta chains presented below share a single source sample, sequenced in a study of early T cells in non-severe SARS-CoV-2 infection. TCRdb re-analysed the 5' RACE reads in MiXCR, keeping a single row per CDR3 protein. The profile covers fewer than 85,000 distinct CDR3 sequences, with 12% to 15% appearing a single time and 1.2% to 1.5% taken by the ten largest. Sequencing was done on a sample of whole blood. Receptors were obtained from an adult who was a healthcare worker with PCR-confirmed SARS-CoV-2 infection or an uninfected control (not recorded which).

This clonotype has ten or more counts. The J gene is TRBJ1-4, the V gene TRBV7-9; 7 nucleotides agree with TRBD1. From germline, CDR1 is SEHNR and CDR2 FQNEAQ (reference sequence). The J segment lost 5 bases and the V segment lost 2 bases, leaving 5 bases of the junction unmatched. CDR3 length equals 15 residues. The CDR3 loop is CASSLQQGPNEKLFF. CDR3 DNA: TGTGCCAGCAGCTTACAACAGGGGCCGAATGAAAAACTGTTTTTT.

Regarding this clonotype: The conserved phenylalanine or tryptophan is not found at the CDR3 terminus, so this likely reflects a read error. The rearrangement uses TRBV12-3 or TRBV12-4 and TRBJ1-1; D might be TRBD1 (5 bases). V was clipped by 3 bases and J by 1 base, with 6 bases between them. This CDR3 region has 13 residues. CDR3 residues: CASSFGANTEAFS. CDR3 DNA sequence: TGTGCCAGCAGTTTCGGGGCGAACACTGAAGCTTTCTCT.

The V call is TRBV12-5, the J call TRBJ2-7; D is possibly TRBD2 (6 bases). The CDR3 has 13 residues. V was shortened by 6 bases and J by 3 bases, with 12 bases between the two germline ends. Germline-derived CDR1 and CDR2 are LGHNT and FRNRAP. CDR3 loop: CASGTGDIYEQYF. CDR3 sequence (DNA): TGTGCTAGTGGGACGGGAGATATCTACGAGCAGTACTTC. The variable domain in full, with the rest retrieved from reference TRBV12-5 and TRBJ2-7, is DARVTQTPRHKVTEMGQEVTMRCQPILGHNTVFWYRQTMMQGLELLAYFRNRAPLDDSGMPKDRFSAEMPDATLATLKIQPSEPRDSAVYFCASGTGDIYEQYFGPGTRLTVT.

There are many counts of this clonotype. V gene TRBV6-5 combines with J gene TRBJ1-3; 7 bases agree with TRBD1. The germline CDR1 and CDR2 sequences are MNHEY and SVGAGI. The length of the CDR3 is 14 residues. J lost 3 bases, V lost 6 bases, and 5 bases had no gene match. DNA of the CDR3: TGTGCCAGCAGACTCCGGACAGGTGGAAACACCATATATTTT. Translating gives CASRLRTGGNTIYF.

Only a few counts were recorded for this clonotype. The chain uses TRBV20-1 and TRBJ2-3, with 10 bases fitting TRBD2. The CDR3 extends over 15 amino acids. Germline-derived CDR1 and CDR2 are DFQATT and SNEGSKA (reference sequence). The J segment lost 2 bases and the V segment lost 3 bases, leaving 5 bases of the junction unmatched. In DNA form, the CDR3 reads TGCAGTGCTAGCCCGCTAGCGGGGGTCACAGATACGCAGTATTTT. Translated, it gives CSASPLAGVTDTQYF.

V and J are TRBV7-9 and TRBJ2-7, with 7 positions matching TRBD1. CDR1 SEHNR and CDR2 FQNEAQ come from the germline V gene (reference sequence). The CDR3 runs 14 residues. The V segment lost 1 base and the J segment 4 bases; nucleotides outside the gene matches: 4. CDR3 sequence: CASSLDRGPYEQYF. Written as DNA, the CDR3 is TGTGCCAGCAGCTTAGACAGGGGACCGTACGAGCAGTACTTC.